Given below is one TCR beta chain in context. This CDR3 is 12 amino acids long. CDR1 and CDR2 from the germline V gene are SGHTA and FQGNSA. V lost 4 bases, J lost 5 bases, and 8 bases lay in between. TCRdb's copy holds only in-frame clones and misses some; the assay was immunoSEQ multiplex PCR. The sample includes 38,000 or so clones, 86% seen only once; the top ten take around 6.1%. The data stem from a study of T cells in localized non-small cell lung cancer. The specimen was peripheral blood mononuclear cells, collected before any cancer treatment. This receptor was identified in a male donor aged 60 or older with stage II lung adenocarcinoma. This chain uses TRBV7-2 with TRBJ2-5; perhaps TRBD2 as D (5 bases). The CDR3, as DNA: TGTGCCAGCAGCTCTTTAGCGGAGACCCAGTACTTC. Encoded protein: CASSSLAETQYF.